Described below is a single T cell receptor (beta chain) sequence and its context. Germline V gives CDR1 SQVTM, CDR2 ANQGSEA. This CDR3 has 13 amino acids. V dropped 4 bases and J dropped 4; count of bases not matched to a gene: 1. In the original processing: Estimation of nucleated cell counts was performed using reference gene primer amplification. The repertoire was sequenced with immunoSEQ multiplex PCR; TCRdb's copy has only in-frame clones and lacks some. V and J calls and clone size are given by that table; D and trimming were obtained from the DNA. In the table there are some 270,000 clones, around nine tenths of which are singletons. This entry comes from a study of blood T cell repertoires in COVID-19. Study at large: Nucleic acid was either cDNA or gDNA, and it came from T cells, B-cell-depleted T cells, or PBMCs.

The sequence came from a man aged 25 to 40 with acute or convalescent COVID-19. The chain joins TRBV29-1 to TRBJ2-1; 10 bases line up with TRBD2. Specimen: peripheral blood. CDR3 residues: CSVVTSGYNEQFF. CDR3 nucleotide sequence: TGCAGCGTTGTGACTAGCGGGTACAATGAGCAGTTCTTC.